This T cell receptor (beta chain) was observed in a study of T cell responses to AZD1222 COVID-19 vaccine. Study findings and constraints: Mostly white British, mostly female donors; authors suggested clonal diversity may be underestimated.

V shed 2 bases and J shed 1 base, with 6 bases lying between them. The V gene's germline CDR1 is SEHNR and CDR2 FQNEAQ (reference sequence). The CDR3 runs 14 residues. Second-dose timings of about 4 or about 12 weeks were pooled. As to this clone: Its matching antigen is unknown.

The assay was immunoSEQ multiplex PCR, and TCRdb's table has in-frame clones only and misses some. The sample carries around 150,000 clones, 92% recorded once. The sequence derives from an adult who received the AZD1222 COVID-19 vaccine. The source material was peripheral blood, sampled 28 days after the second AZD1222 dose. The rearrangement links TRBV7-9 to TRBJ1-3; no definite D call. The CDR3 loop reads CASSLSGSGNTIYF. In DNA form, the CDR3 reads TGTGCCAGCAGCTTAAGTGGATCTGGAAACACCATATATTTT.